The 2 T cell receptor beta chains below all came from one sample that was sequenced in a study of CD8 T cell repertoires and HIV-1 epitope variants (dated by TCRdb to about 2020). The method was the immunoSEQ multiplex PCR assay. The table comes from immuneACCESS by way of TCRdb, which keeps in-frame sequences with V and J called. Part of the clones is missing from these tables; in studies checked, under half for an unresolved V gene and the rest for unknown reasons. The sample yields thousands of clones; around 68% were counted once. The top ten hold 35% to 45% of the sample. No antigen has been identified for these receptors. Source material: cultured CD8+ T cells derived from PBMCs. The receptors originated from a male donor with HIV.

The rearrangement links TRBV28 to TRBJ2-7, with TRBD2 identical over 11 bases. CDR3 length: 18 residues. V lost 3 bases to trimming and J lost 4 bases; unmatched junction nucleotides: 14. Per germline, CDR1 MDHEN and CDR2 SYDVKM. The CDR3 nucleotides are TGTGCCAGCAGTTTCGATTCCGTAGGGACTAGCGGACTTTACGAGCAGTACTTC. It codes for CASSFDSVGTSGLYEQYF.

The chain joins TRBV7-6 to TRBJ2-2, with D uncertain. The germline V and J ends were trimmed by 2 bases and 7 bases, with 8 bases remaining between them. Germline assignment: CDR1 SGHVS and CDR2 FNYEAQ. The CDR3 sequence is 13 residues long. This CDR3 is CASSLNTGGELFF. As DNA, the CDR3 is TGTGCCAGCAGCTTAAATACGGGCGGGGAGCTGTTTTTT.